This T cell receptor (beta chain) was sequenced in a study of blood T cell repertoires in COVID-19. At the level of the study: There were acute and convalescent COVID-19 samples, and they came from the United States, Italy and Spain. Sources were T cells, B-cell-depleted T cells, or PBMCs; the material itself was cDNA or gDNA.

Authors' processing steps: Estimation of nucleated cell counts relied on the amplification of reference gene primers. TCRdb keeps only in-frame clones here, not all; method: immunoSEQ multiplex PCR. V, J and clone size are those of that table, while D and trimming were read from the DNA. The repertoire has more than 60,000 clones, around 91% of them found once; the top ten carry under 6.5%. Material for sequencing was peripheral blood. The sequence was obtained from a human donor in a cohort sampled during active COVID-19.

The CDR3 DNA sequence: TGTGCCAGCAGCTTAGATCAGAACACCGGGGAGCTGTTTTTT. This codes for CASSLDQNTGELFF. The chain joins TRBV11-2 to TRBJ2-2; D not certain. The germline CDR1 and CDR2 sequences are SGHAT and FQNNGV. The CDR3 is made up of 14 amino acids. Trimming shortened V by 0 bases and J by 1 base, and 3 bases separated the two germline ends. The variable domain in full, completed from reference TRBV11-2 and TRBJ2-2, reads EAGVAQSPRYKIIEKRQSVAFWCNPISGHATLYWYQQILGQGPKLLIQFQNNGVVDDSQLPKDRFSAERLKGVDSTLKIQPAKLEDSAVYLCASSLDQNTGELFFGEGSRLTVL.